Presented here are 29 T cell receptor beta chains from one specimen sequenced in a study of identical twins. TCRdb processed the 5' RACE reads anew with MiXCR; each CDR3 protein has one entry. The table records roughly 500,000 distinct CDR3 sequences, roughly 21% of them present only once. This same sample was also part of a study on T cells expressing NK-cell markers.

The sequencing sample was made of CD4+ T cells sorted from blood. These TCRs come from a woman between 18 and 29 years old in good health.

V is TRBV5-1 and J is TRBJ1-2; 7 positions match TRBD1. Germline CDR1 is SGHRS and CDR2 is YFSETQ. The trim removed 3 bases at V and 2 bases at J, leaving 7 bases unmatched. The CDR3 has 15 amino acids. CDR3 DNA: TGCGCCAGCAGCTCAGGGGGAAATAAGAACTATGGCTACACCTTC. Translated, it gives CASSSGGNKNYGYTF.

In this sample, this clonotype turned up many times. The chain joins TRBV7-2 to TRBJ2-7, with 7 bases fitting TRBD2. The CDR3 is 15 amino acids. Trimming at V came to 1 base and at J to 0 bases, leaving 3 bases not matched to a gene. Looked up from germline, CDR1 is SGHTA and CDR2 is FQGNSA. In DNA, the CDR3 is TGTGCCAGCAGCTTAGTACTAGCGAGCTCCTACGAGCAGTACTTC. As protein: CASSLVLASSYEQYF.

This clonotype came up a few times. V gene TRBV5-1 combines with J gene TRBJ1-1; no definite D call. Germline V gives CDR1 SGHRS, CDR2 YFSETQ. This CDR3 region has 14 residues. Trimming pared 2 bases from V and 1 base from J, leaving 9 bases between. CDR3 sequence (DNA): TGCGCCAGCAGCTTTTCAAAGGGGAACACTGAAGCTTTCTTT. Translating gives CASSFSKGNTEAFF.

This clonotype was counted once. The chain joins TRBV5-1 to TRBJ2-1, with TRBD2 as a possible D gene (5 bases). The CDR3 has 15 residues. Germline loops: CDR1 SGHRS, CDR2 YFSETQ. The germline V and J ends were trimmed by 7 bases and 0 bases, with 14 bases remaining between them. The CDR3 sequence is CASGPRGDSYNEQFF. Here the CDR3 DNA reads TGCGCCAGCGGACCCCGGGGAGACTCCTACAATGAGCAGTTCTTC.

This rearrangement joins TRBV12-3 or TRBV12-4 to TRBJ2-7; D is unresolved. The CDR3 runs 12 residues. V lost 3 bases and J 5 bases, leaving 8 bases between the germline ends. DNA for the CDR3: TGTGCCAGCAGTTTTAGGGTGAACGAGCAGTACTTC. It is translated as CASSFRVNEQYF.

The chain has TRBV25-1 and TRBJ2-5; D possibly corresponds to TRBD2 (6 bases). From germline, CDR1 is MGHDK and CDR2 SYGVNS. The CDR3 totals 13 residues. Trimming stripped 5 bases from V and 0 bases from J, with 7 bases between. The CDR3 spells CASSRGNQETQYF. CDR3 in DNA: TGTGCCAGCAGTCGGGGGAACCAAGAGACCCAGTACTTC.

V gene TRBV5-6 combines with J gene TRBJ2-2; weak D call: TRBD2 (6 bases). Per germline, CDR1 SGHDT and CDR2 YYEEEE. Trimming pared 4 bases from V and 3 bases from J, leaving 13 bases between. The CDR3 spans 15 residues. This CDR3 is CASSRKGGDTGELFF. The CDR3 DNA follows: TGTGCCAGCAGCCGTAAGGGAGGCGACACCGGGGAGCTGTTTTTT.

The rearrangement uses TRBV4-3 and TRBJ2-7; a weak D match, TRBD2 (5 bases). V lost 3 bases, J lost 6 bases, and 18 bases lay in between. Germline lookup yields CDR1 LGHNA and CDR2 YSLEER. The length of the CDR3 is 15 residues. CDR3 in amino acids: CASSQESGGRGEQYF. The CDR3 coding sequence is TGCGCCAGCAGCCAGGAGAGCGGAGGAAGAGGCGAGCAGTACTTC.

The chain carries TRBV4-1 and TRBJ2-5, with D hard to call. From germline, CDR1 is MGHRA and CDR2 YSYEKL. The CDR3 loop spans 15 amino acids. Trimming pared 3 bases from V and 4 bases from J, leaving 15 bases between. The CDR3 DNA reads as TGCGCCAGCAGCCAGAAATATGGTAGCTCAGAGACCCAGTACTTC. Its protein is CASSQKYGSSETQYF.

The V call is TRBV5-1, the J call TRBJ1-3, with unresolved D. CDR1 and CDR2 from the germline V gene are SGHRS and YFSETQ. V was pared by 0 bases and J by 4 bases, with 8 bases between. The CDR3 is 14 amino acids. The chain's CDR3 is CASSLDTAGNTIYF. CDR3 nucleotide sequence: TGCGCCAGCAGCTTGGATACGGCGGGAAACACCATATATTTT.

The sample holds many counts of this clonotype. V is TRBV5-1 and J is TRBJ1-1, with 10 bases fitting TRBD1. This CDR3 is built from 15 residues. The junction had 7 bases not matched to a gene; V was cut back by 4 bases and J by 4 bases. Germline loops: CDR1 SGHRS, CDR2 YFSETQ. The DNA for the CDR3 is TGCGCCAGCAGCCCGGGGACAGGGGTTGGCACTGAAGCTTTCTTT. This sequence encodes CASSPGTGVGTEAFF.

This clonotype was observed a few times. The genes are TRBV29-1 and TRBJ2-7, with D perhaps TRBD2 (6 bases). Per germline, CDR1 SQVTM and CDR2 ANQGSEA. Between the trimmed V and J ends, which lost 5 bases and 5 bases, there was a span of 19 bases. The CDR3 sequence is 14 residues long. The CDR3 DNA is TGCAGCGTTCGACCGGGGGTCATTCAACACGAGCAGTACTTC. It yields the protein CSVRPGVIQHEQYF.

This clonotype has a handful of counts. The gene calls are TRBV7-9 and TRBJ2-3; TRBD2 matches 7 bases. The ends lost 5 bases at V and 6 bases at J; junction bases unmatched: 14. CDR1 is SEHNR, CDR2 FQNEAQ, per germline (reference sequence). The CDR3 runs to 16 residues. The CDR3 nucleotides are TGTGCCAGCAGCGCGAGCCTAGCGGTCCCGGTGGATACGCAGTATTTT. Translated: CASSASLAVPVDTQYF.

There are a few counts of this clonotype. This chain uses TRBV5-5 with TRBJ2-7; 9 bases agree with TRBD1. Germline CDR1 and CDR2: SGHKS and YYEKEE (reference sequence). The trim removed 5 bases at V and 7 bases at J, leaving 10 bases unmatched. CDR3 size: 14 residues. The CDR3 DNA is TGTGCCAGCAGTTCCGGGACAGGGTCGTTGGAGCAGTACTTC. Its protein product is CASSSGTGSLEQYF.

There are a few counts of this clonotype. The chain has TRBV10-2 and TRBJ2-3; the D is unclear. Trimming removed 7 bases at V and 1 base at J, with 18 bases between. The CDR3 is 16 amino acids. The germline gives CDR1 WSHSY, CDR2 SAAADI. The CDR3 reads CASKQPGRVGTDTQYF. CDR3 coding DNA: TGCGCCAGCAAACAGCCAGGAAGAGTTGGCACAGATACGCAGTATTTT.

V gene TRBV30 combines with J gene TRBJ1-1; D gene uncertain. The V gene lost 8 bases and the J gene lost 11 bases, with 18 bases spanning the gap. The CDR3 length is 11 residues. Germline CDR1 and CDR2: GTSNPN and SVGIG (reference sequence). The CDR3 nucleotides read TGTGCCCACAGCCCAGGAGGGCTGGCTTTCTTT. Amino acid sequence: CAHSPGGLAFF.

This clonotype occurred many times. The chain joins TRBV5-1 to TRBJ1-5, with 8 nucleotides matching TRBD1. CDR3 length: 14 amino acids. Germline values: CDR1 SGHRS, CDR2 YFSETQ. Unmatched junction bases numbered 6, after V lost 4 bases and J lost 6 bases. The DNA for the CDR3 is TGCGCCAGCAGCCCTGGACAGGGCGGTCAGCCCCAGCATTTT. As protein: CASSPGQGGQPQHF.

This rearrangement joins TRBV6-5 to TRBJ1-4, with TRBD1 as a possible D gene (5 bases). V lost 2 bases to trimming and J lost 7 bases, with 14 bases between them. Germline V CDR1 and CDR2: MNHEY, SVGAGI. CDR3 size: 15 residues. The CDR3 region has the DNA TGTGCCAGCAGTTACCGGGGCTTTGGGGGTGAAAAACTGTTTTTT. Its protein product is CASSYRGFGGEKLFF.

V is TRBV10-2 and J is TRBJ2-3, with 9 bases lining up with TRBD2. Germline V gene data show CDR1 as WSHSY and CDR2 as SAAADI. The CDR3 covers 14 residues. Germline trimming cut 6 bases from V and 4 bases from J; bases unmatched to any gene: 5. CDR3 protein: CASRISGRPDTQYF. CDR3 nucleotides: TGCGCCAGCAGAATTAGCGGGAGACCAGATACGCAGTATTTT.

This clonotype was observed a few times. This chain links TRBV5-5 with TRBJ1-1; no firm D call. The CDR3 has 15 residues. Per the germline V gene, CDR1 is SGHKS and CDR2 is YYEKEE (reference sequence). V lost 10 bases to trimming and J lost 0 bases, with 19 bases between them. The CDR3: CASAVGETLNTEAFF. The CDR3 region has the DNA TGTGCCTCAGCGGTTGGAGAGACCCTGAACACTGAAGCTTTCTTT.

The V gene is TRBV4-3, the J gene TRBJ2-5; 9 bases match TRBD2. Losses at the gene ends were 2 bases for V and 3 bases for J; bases not matched to a gene: 4. Germline CDR1 reads LGHNA; CDR2 reads YSLEER. This CDR3 has 15 residues. The CDR3 DNA sequence: TGCGCCAGCAGCCAAAGCTTAGCGGGAGAAGAGACCCAGTACTTC. This encodes CASSQSLAGEETQYF.

In this sample, this clonotype turned up a few times. The gene calls are TRBV9 and TRBJ2-3, with D possibly being TRBD2 (6 bases). The germline V gene encodes CDR1 SGDLS and CDR2 YYNGEE. V was cut by 2 bases and J by 5 bases, with 12 bases left in between. This CDR3 is built from 14 residues. The CDR3 bases are TGTGCCAGCAGCGTTGCAACGGGACTAGATACGCAGTATTTT. This translates into CASSVATGLDTQYF.

The rearrangement links TRBV29-1 to TRBJ1-1, with D possibly TRBD1 on 5 matching bases. V was trimmed by 8 bases and J by 4 bases, leaving 23 bases between them. The CDR3 is made up of 15 amino acids. Per the germline V gene, CDR1 is SQVTM and CDR2 is ANQGSEA. The CDR3 sequence: CSTHEPGGGGTEAFF. The CDR3 nucleotides are TGCAGCACTCACGAGCCGGGGGGGGGAGGCACTGAAGCTTTCTTT.

The chain joins TRBV29-1 to TRBJ2-7; D is ambiguous. The CDR3 length is 13 residues. Trimming left V 2 bases short and J 6 bases short, with 14 bases between. The V gene's germline CDR1 is SQVTM and CDR2 ANQGSEA. This chain's CDR3 is CSVERAGSGEQYF. The CDR3 DNA reads TGCAGCGTTGAAAGGGCCGGGTCCGGCGAGCAGTACTTC.

This clonotype was seen more than once but under ten times. CDR3 loop: CSARLSSYEQYF. The CDR3 DNA is TGCAGTGCACGACTTAGCTCCTACGAGCAGTACTTC. V is TRBV20-1 and J is TRBJ2-7; D is undetermined. The CDR3 runs 12 residues. Trimming stripped 6 bases from V and 0 bases from J, with 9 bases between. Germline V gives CDR1 DFQATT, CDR2 SNEGSKA (reference sequence).

This clonotype came up a few times. V and J are TRBV4-1 and TRBJ1-3; D not resolved. Trimming stripped 4 bases from V and 0 bases from J, with 10 bases between. Germline assignment: CDR1 MGHRA and CDR2 YSYEKL. The CDR3 spans 15 residues. CDR3 in DNA: TGCGCCAGCAGCCGAGCCACTCACTCTGGAAACACCATATATTTT. Protein product: CASSRATHSGNTIYF.

This clonotype has just a few counts. The chain combines TRBV9 with TRBJ2-7; tentatively, D is TRBD2 (7 bases). Germline V CDR1 and CDR2: SGDLS, YYNGEE. This CDR3 has 15 residues. Trimming stripped 0 bases from V and 1 base from J, with 11 bases between. The CDR3 loop reads CASSVGRGPSYEQYF. Here the CDR3 DNA reads TGTGCCAGCAGCGTAGGGCGGGGGCCGTCCTACGAGCAGTACTTC.

This clonotype has at least ten counts. The chain recombines TRBV12-3 or TRBV12-4 with TRBJ1-1, with TRBD1 matching over 7 bases. This CDR3 contains 12 residues. V shed 6 bases and J 7 bases; nucleotides not matched to a gene: 5. CDR3 residues: CASRYNRGEAFF. CDR3 nucleotide sequence: TGTGCCAGCAGATATAACAGGGGTGAAGCTTTCTTT.

This clonotype appeared a few times. The CDR3 loop is CSARDSAGRMNTEAFF. CDR3 DNA sequence: TGCAGTGCTAGAGATTCAGCGGGACGGATGAACACTGAAGCTTTCTTT. This sequence joins TRBV20-1 and TRBJ1-1; D may be TRBD1 (5 bases). The CDR3 contains 16 residues. Germline V lookup: CDR1 DFQATT, CDR2 SNEGSKA (reference sequence). V lost 0 bases and J 0 bases, leaving 14 bases between the germline ends.